This T cell receptor beta chain was retrieved from a study of regulatory T cells in long-lasting Graves disease. iRepertoire HTBI primers and Arm-PCR of CDR3 regions built TCR beta libraries. TCRdb re-called the multiplex PCR reads with MiXCR, one entry per CDR3 protein. This table holds roughly 380,000 distinct CDR3 sequences, 16% found once. This clonotype was recorded many times. V dropped 4 bases and J dropped 0 bases, with 22 bases sitting between them. The CDR3 totals 19 residues. The time point denotes: newly diagnosed GD, antithyroid drugs for less than 3 months. Construction of the TCR library relied on RNA isolated from PBMCs. The same specimen was also included in a second study, on T cells in Graves' hyperthyroidism and ophthalmopathy.

The source material was peripheral blood mononuclear cells (PBMCs), sampled at new diagnosis, from a patient treated with antithyroid drugs. The sequence was collected from a man aged 35 to 55 with Graves disease. V is TRBV12-3 or TRBV12-4 and J is TRBJ2-1, with D tentatively TRBD2 (5 bases). Written as DNA, the CDR3 is TGTGCCAGCAGTTCTGGACTGCCTGAGGAGCCTCGCTCCTACAATGAGCAGTTCTTC. Encoded protein: CASSSGLPEEPRSYNEQFF.